Listed here are 24 T cell receptor beta chains from one sample, sequenced in a study of spatial heterogeneity in lung cancer. Each CDR3 protein is one row after TCRdb ran MiXCR on the 5' RACE reads. The table lists about 38,000 distinct CDR3 sequences, roughly 8% of them singletons. Time point of the sample: sample taken at primary tumor resection. Researchers sequenced whole RNA taken from tumor, nontumor lung or frozen PBMC without sorting. Sequenced material: PBMCs, taken at surgery. Receptor source: a male donor with early-stage non-small cell lung cancer.

This clonotype was counted only a few times. V usage is TRBV9 and J usage is TRBJ2-3; D perhaps matches TRBD1 (5 bases). This CDR3 is 16 amino acids long. V gave up 0 bases and J gave up 0 bases, with 11 bases separating them. In germline, CDR1 is SGDLS, CDR2 YYNGEE. The CDR3 DNA reads as TGTGCCAGCAGCGTAGGAACAGGCCCTAGCACAGATACGCAGTATTTT. Its protein is CASSVGTGPSTDTQYF.

This clonotype was picked up a small number of times. This chain links TRBV20-1 with TRBJ2-1; 8 nucleotides match TRBD2. The V and J ends lost 0 bases and 8 bases, in that order; junction bases with no gene match: 9. Germline V gene data show CDR1 as DFQATT and CDR2 as SNEGSKA (reference sequence). The CDR3 runs 15 residues. The CDR3 sequence is CSARDPSGSAYEQFF. CDR3 bases: TGCAGTGCTAGAGATCCGAGCGGGAGCGCCTATGAGCAGTTCTTC.

This clonotype was counted ten times or more. This rearrangement joins TRBV13 to TRBJ2-1; D is perhaps TRBD2 (6 bases). This CDR3 region has 14 residues. Germline CDR1 reads PRHDT; CDR2 reads FYEKMQ (reference sequence). Deletions cut 5 bases from V and 5 bases from J, with 13 bases between. CDR3 protein: CASSPRDLNNEQFF. CDR3 bases: TGTGCCAGCAGCCCCCGGGACTTAAACAATGAGCAGTTCTTC.

This clonotype was counted ten times or more. This sequence joins TRBV2 and TRBJ2-2; no reliable D call. CDR3 length: 12 residues. Germline V CDR1 and CDR2: SNHLY, FYNNEI. V dropped 6 bases and J dropped 6 bases, with 8 bases sitting between them. CDR3: CASRRDPGELFF. In DNA form, the CDR3 reads TGTGCCAGCAGAAGGGATCCCGGGGAGCTGTTTTTT.

This clonotype was seen repeatedly, ten times or more. The gene calls are TRBV7-6 and TRBJ2-3; 11 bases are shared with TRBD2. The V and J ends lost 1 base and 6 bases, in that order; junction bases with no gene match: 9. Germline V CDR1 and CDR2: SGHVS, FNYEAQ. The CDR3 has 17 residues. CDR3 coding DNA: TGTGCCAGCAGCTTAGGCCTAGCGGGGGGCCAAGGTGATACGCAGTATTTT. It yields the protein CASSLGLAGGQGDTQYF.

As regards this clonotype: This may be a read error, as it is one base from a much larger clone. This chain joins TRBV7-2 and TRBJ2-5; D unclear. CDR3 length: 13 residues. The V end was cut by 2 bases, the J end by 4 bases, with 8 bases between. Germline CDR1 and CDR2: SGHTA and FQGNSA. CDR3 in amino acids: CASSLPPPETQYF. Written as DNA, the CDR3 is TGTGCCAGCAGCTTACCCCCTCCAGAGACCCAGTACTTC.

This clonotype showed up many times. This sequence joins TRBV5-6 and TRBJ2-5; D is ambiguous. CDR3 length: 14 residues. Trimming left V 1 base short and J 4 bases short, with 11 bases between. CDR1 and CDR2 (germline): SGHDT, YYEEEE. CDR3 DNA sequence: TGTGCCAGCAGCTTGATCCAAGGGTCAGAGACCCAGTACTTC. Translating it yields CASSLIQGSETQYF. Combining the CDR3 with reference TRBV5-6 and TRBJ2-5 gives the whole variable domain DAGVTQSPTHLIKTRGQQVTLRCSPKSGHDTVSWYQQALGQGPQFIFQYYEEEERQRGNFPDRFSGHQFPNYSSELNVNALLLGDSALYLCASSLIQGSETQYFGPGTRLLVL.

This clonotype was found many times. The chain uses TRBV20-1 and TRBJ1-1; 9 nucleotides match TRBD1. The V segment lost 2 bases and the J segment 5 bases; nucleotides outside the gene matches: 6. Germline V gene sequence: CDR1 DFQATT, CDR2 SNEGSKA (reference sequence). CDR3 length: 14 amino acids. This CDR3 is CSARNRGRSTEAFF. As DNA, the CDR3 is TGCAGTGCTAGAAACAGGGGGCGATCAACTGAAGCTTTCTTT.

This clonotype was detected many times. V gene TRBV4-1 combines with J gene TRBJ2-5; 7 bases are shared with TRBD2. Germline assignment: CDR1 MGHRA and CDR2 YSYEKL. There are 15 residues in the CDR3. V gave up 0 bases and J gave up 4 bases; unmatched junction bases: 5. The CDR3 DNA follows: TGCGCCAGCAGCCAAGATCCGGGACTACCAGAGACCCAGTACTTC. Protein: CASSQDPGLPETQYF.

This clonotype was picked up many times. V is TRBV4-1 and J is TRBJ1-1, with D possibly matching TRBD1 (6 bases). The germline V gene has CDR1 MGHRA and CDR2 YSYEKL. The CDR3 has 15 residues. Trimming left V 0 bases short and J 5 bases short, with 13 bases between. The CDR3 spells CASSQDRGGRTEAFF. The CDR3 DNA reads TGCGCCAGCAGCCAAGATAGGGGGGGGCGAACTGAAGCTTTCTTT.

This clonotype was picked up many times. The genes are TRBV7-9 and TRBJ2-1; D unclear. Germline values: CDR1 SEHNR, CDR2 FQNEAQ (reference sequence). Trimming removed 1 base from V and 6 bases from J, with 16 bases in between. The CDR3 has 16 amino acids. The CDR3 DNA reads as TGTGCCAGCAGCTTAGTAGACGGGCCAGGCTCCAATGAGCAGTTCTTC. It yields the protein CASSLVDGPGSNEQFF.

V gene TRBV11-2 combines with J gene TRBJ2-4; D tentatively reads TRBD1 or TRBD2 (6 bases each). The germline V gene encodes CDR1 SGHAT and CDR2 FQNNGV. The CDR3 consists of 17 residues. V lost 0 bases, J lost 2 bases, and 14 bases lay in between. CDR3 DNA sequence: TGTGCCAGCAGCTTAGAAACTAGGGGGGTTCCCAAAAACATTCAGTACTTC. It translates to CASSLETRGVPKNIQYF. Looking up the rest from reference TRBV11-2 and TRBJ2-4 gives the full variable domain: EAGVAQSPRYKIIEKRQSVAFWCNPISGHATLYWYQQILGQGPKLLIQFQNNGVVDDSQLPKDRFSAERLKGVDSTLKIQPAKLEDSAVYLCASSLETRGVPKNIQYFGAGTRLSVL.

This clonotype has just a few counts. The chain employs TRBV21-1 and TRBJ2-7; the table calls TRBD2, which could not be checked here. TRBV21-1 is reported as a pseudogene. The CDR3 has 17 amino acids. CDR3 nucleotides: TGTGCCAGCAGTCCTAGGGGGCCTAGCGGGAGTATTTACGAGCAGTACGTC. It encodes CASSPRGPSGSIYEQYV.

This clonotype has only a few counts. The rearrangement uses TRBV15 and TRBJ1-5; D is possibly TRBD1 (6 bases). The CDR3 consists of 16 residues. Germline lookup yields CDR1 LNHNV and CDR2 YYDKDF (reference sequence). Deletions cut 0 bases from V and 7 bases from J, with 16 bases between. CDR3 sequence: CATSRDHIGGRQPQHF. The DNA of the CDR3 is TGTGCCACCAGCAGAGATCATATAGGGGGTAGGCAGCCCCAGCATTTT.

This clonotype was seen a handful of times. The V call is TRBV7-2, the J call TRBJ2-5, with 12 bases that match TRBD1. The CDR3 has 20 amino acids. J gave up 1 base and V 3 bases, and 15 bases lay outside the gene matches. Looked up from germline, CDR1 is SGHTA and CDR2 is FQGNSA. The CDR3 region has the DNA TGTGCCAGCAGCTTGTTACCGGGACAGGGGGCAGGAGGGCGCCAAGAGACCCAGTACTTC. It translates to CASSLLPGQGAGGRQETQYF.

At least ten counts were recorded for this clonotype. The DNA of the CDR3 is TGCAGTGCTAGAGATCTAAGGACAGGGGCTCGGGGGTTAAACATTCAGTACTTC. It encodes CSARDLRTGARGLNIQYF. The genes are TRBV20-1 and TRBJ2-4, with 9 bases matching TRBD1. The CDR3 covers 18 residues. V lost 0 bases to trimming and J lost 6 bases; unmatched junction nucleotides: 15. CDR1 is DFQATT, CDR2 SNEGSKA, per germline (reference sequence).

This clonotype showed up many times. Compared with germline, one end of the junction differs, possibly owing to a read error. This chain uses TRBV29-1 with TRBJ2-3, with D maybe TRBD1 (5 bases). From germline, CDR1 is SQVTM and CDR2 ANQGSEA. This CDR3 has 10 residues. This CDR3 reads CSVEARDSPF. CDR3 nucleotides: TGCAGCGTTGAGGCCCGTGACAGCCCATTT.

Turning to this clonotype: Germline and junction disagree at one end, which may indicate a read error. The chain joins TRBV12-3 or TRBV12-4 to TRBJ1-1, with a tentative D call TRBD1 (5 bases). CDR3 length equals 15 residues. CDR3 amino acids: CANSFPQGLNTEAFF. The DNA of the CDR3 is TGTGCCAACAGTTTCCCTCAGGGTTTGAACACTGAAGCTTTCTTT.

The rearrangement links TRBV16 to TRBJ1-2; 7 bases are shared with TRBD1. Germline CDR1 KGHSY, CDR2 FQNENV. The CDR3 is 15 residues long. The V segment lost 4 bases and the J segment 6 bases; nucleotides outside the gene matches: 11. CDR3 sequence (DNA): TGTGCCAGCAGCCTCCAATCAAAGGGGGCGGATGGCTACACCTTC. It yields the protein CASSLQSKGADGYTF.

This clonotype was observed a handful of times. The J gene is TRBJ2-6, the V gene TRBV3-1; 7 nucleotides line up with TRBD2. From germline, CDR1 is LGHDT and CDR2 YNNKEL (reference sequence). Trimming took 5 bases from V and 0 from J; bases not matched to a gene: 10. This CDR3 region has 18 residues. Here the CDR3 DNA reads TGTGCCAGCAGCGCCATAGGGACTACCAGCTCTGGGGCCAACGTCCTGACTTTC. Its translation is CASSAIGTTSSGANVLTF.

This clonotype was observed at least ten times. The DNA for the CDR3 is TGCGCCAGCAGCCAAGATTTGGCCGAGGGGACCCAGTACTTC. Protein: CASSQDLAEGTQYF. This chain joins TRBV4-3 and TRBJ2-5, with a weak D call TRBD2 (5 bases). The germline CDR1 and CDR2 sequences are LGHNA and YSLEER. Trimming stripped 0 bases from V and 7 bases from J, with 12 bases between. CDR3 length equals 14 residues.

At least ten counts were recorded for this clonotype. This chain uses TRBV4-3 with TRBJ2-7, with TRBD1 matching over 8 bases. CDR1 and CDR2 (germline): LGHNA, YSLEER. CDR3 size: 16 residues. V lost 0 bases and J lost 0; bases outside the gene matches: 4. CDR3 region: CASSQERQGISYEQYV. CDR3 nucleotide sequence: TGCGCCAGCAGCCAAGAGAGACAGGGGATCTCCTACGAGCAGTACGTC.

This clonotype showed up just a few times. The chain is built from TRBV7-9 and TRBJ2-3; 8 bases are a match to TRBD2. The CDR3 has 14 residues. The ends lost 7 bases at V and 4 bases at J; junction bases unmatched: 7. Germline V gene data show CDR1 as SEHNR and CDR2 as FQNEAQ (reference sequence). CDR3 amino acids: CASNRAGEADTQYF. As DNA, the CDR3 is TGTGCCAGCAACCGAGCGGGAGAGGCAGATACGCAGTATTTT.

This clonotype was seen at least ten times. V and J are TRBV3-1 and TRBJ1-1; D is undetermined. CDR1 and CDR2 from the germline V gene are LGHDT and YNNKEL (reference sequence). V was clipped by 2 bases and J by 6 bases, with 10 bases between them. The CDR3 has 13 residues. The CDR3 DNA sequence: TGTGCCAGCAGCCAACGTGCACCCGCTGAAGCTTTCTTT. Protein product: CASSQRAPAEAFF.